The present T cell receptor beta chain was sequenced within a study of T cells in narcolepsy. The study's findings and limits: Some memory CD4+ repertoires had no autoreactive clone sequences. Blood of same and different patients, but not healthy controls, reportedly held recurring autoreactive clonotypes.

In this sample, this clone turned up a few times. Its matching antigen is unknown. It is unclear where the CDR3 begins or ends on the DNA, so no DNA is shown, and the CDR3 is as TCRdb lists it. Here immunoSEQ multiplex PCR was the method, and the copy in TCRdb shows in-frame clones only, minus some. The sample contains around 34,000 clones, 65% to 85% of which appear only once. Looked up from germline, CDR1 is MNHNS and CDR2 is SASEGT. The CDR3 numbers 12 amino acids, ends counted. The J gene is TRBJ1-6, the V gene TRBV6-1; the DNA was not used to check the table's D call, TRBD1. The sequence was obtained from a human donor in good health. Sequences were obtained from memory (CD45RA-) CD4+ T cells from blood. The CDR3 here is CASILARSPLHF.